This TCR beta chain comes out of a study of response to subunit inactivated influenza vaccine. MiXCR, run by TCRdb on the RT-PCR reads, gives a single entry per CDR3 protein. The sample includes around 760,000 distinct CDR3 sequences, approximately 13% seen only once; the top ten take 6.5% to 8.5%. Notes on the study in general: The authors proposed limited new T cell recruitment per seasonal influenza vaccination.

The V end was cut by 7 bases, the J end by 6 bases, with 17 bases between. Germline V CDR1 and CDR2: SGHRS, YFSETQ. The CDR3 is 14 residues long. Regarding this clonotype: The antigen remains undetermined.

This receptor was identified in a man aged 45-65 years who received an inactivated influenza vaccine. V is TRBV5-1 and J is TRBJ2-1, with D maybe TRBD1 (6 bases). The specimen comprised PBMCs from blood, sampled 14 to 15 days before vaccination. CDR3 DNA: TGCGCCAGCTCCATTCAGGGGATTTCCAATGAGCAGTTCTTC. Translated: CASSIQGISNEQFF. The whole variable domain, filled in from reference TRBV5-1 and TRBJ2-1, reads KAGVTQTPRYLIKTRGQQVTLSCSPISGHRSVSWYQQTPGQGLQFLFEYFSETQRNKGNFPGRFSGRQFSNSRSEMNVSTLELGDSALYLCASSIQGISNEQFFGPGTRLTVL.